Each of the 15 T cell receptor beta chains below was sequenced from the same sample in a study of blood T cell repertoires in COVID-19. Measured with immunoSEQ multiplex PCR; TCRdb has only the in-frame clones, and not every one. This sample has 150,000 to 200,000 clones; approximately 82% occur once, and the top ten carry roughly 17%. The specimen was PBMCs or T cells enriched from blood (not recorded which). These receptors were obtained from a woman between 50 and 59 years old who had recovered from COVID-19.

A few counts support this clone. Within the sample, other DNA sequences also encode this same CDR3. CDR3 in amino acids: CASSPINSPLHF. In nucleotides, the CDR3 is TGTGCCAGCAGTCCAATTAATTCACCCCTCCACTTT. The chain links TRBV27 to TRBJ1-6; unclear D gene. Germline V gives CDR1 MNHEY, CDR2 SMNVEV (reference sequence). The V gene lost 5 bases and the J gene lost 6 bases, with 5 bases spanning the gap. The length of the CDR3 is 12 residues.

The V and J genes are TRBV5-1 and TRBJ1-3; weak D call: TRBD1 (6 bases). Trimming cost V 0 bases and J 2 bases, with 12 bases left between them. CDR3 size: 16 residues. Germline-derived CDR1 and CDR2 are SGHRS and YFSETQ. This CDR3 reads CASSLEGDLPGNTIYF. As DNA, the CDR3 is TGCGCCAGCAGCTTGGAGGGGGACCTTCCTGGAAACACCATATATTTT.

Only one count was recorded for this clone. In DNA form, the CDR3 reads TGTGCCAGCAGGGGGGACAGCCAGCAAGAGACCCAGTACTTC. This sequence encodes CASRGDSQQETQYF. The chain combines TRBV6-5 with TRBJ2-5; 7 bases are shared with TRBD1. Germline-derived CDR1 and CDR2 are MNHEY and SVGAGI. Trimming at V came to 6 bases and at J to 2 bases, leaving 6 bases not matched to a gene. CDR3 length: 14 residues.

The chain carries TRBV19 and TRBJ1-4; D is unclear. Germline CDR1 and CDR2: LNHDA and SQIVND (reference sequence). CDR3 size: 14 residues. Trimming stripped 3 bases from V and 7 bases from J, with 12 bases between. The CDR3 nucleotides read TGTGCCAGTAGTATGGAGGGTACTGCTGAAAAACTGTTTTTT. It translates to CASSMEGTAEKLFF. The full variable domain, with the rest looked up from reference TRBV19 and TRBJ1-4, is DGGITQSPKYLFRKEGQNVTLSCEQNLNHDAMYWYRQDPGQGLRLIYYSQIVNDFQKGDIAEGYSVSREKKESFPLTVTSAQKNPTAFYLCASSMEGTAEKLFFGSGTQLSVL.

The chain is built from TRBV6-5 and TRBJ2-7; a possible D gene is TRBD1 (5 bases). The CDR3 is made up of 14 amino acids. Trimming pared 6 bases from V and 4 bases from J, leaving 16 bases between. The germline CDR1 and CDR2 sequences are MNHEY and SVGAGI. The CDR3 loop reads CASRSTRDGYEQYF. For the CDR3, the DNA is TGTGCCAGCAGGTCTACCAGGGATGGGTACGAGCAGTACTTC.

This clone was recorded a few times. The genes are TRBV27 and TRBJ2-7, with D possibly matching TRBD2 (5 bases). Looked up from germline, CDR1 is MNHEY and CDR2 is SMNVEV (reference sequence). V lost 4 bases to trimming and J lost 4 bases, with 8 bases between them. The CDR3 consists of 12 residues. The chain's CDR3 is CASSSPGYEQYF. The CDR3 nucleotides read TGTGCCAGCAGTTCCCCGGGGTACGAGCAGTACTTC.

V usage is TRBV30 and J usage is TRBJ1-6, with 7 positions matching TRBD1. Germline loops: CDR1 GTSNPN, CDR2 SVGIG (reference sequence). The J segment lost 6 bases and the V segment lost 7 bases, leaving 6 bases of the junction unmatched. The CDR3 sequence is 13 residues long. The CDR3 protein is CAYTGQTNSPLHF. The CDR3 DNA reads as TGTGCCTACACGGGACAGACTAATTCACCCCTCCACTTT.

The DNA of the CDR3 is TGTGCCAGCAGTTTCCCGCGGCTGGCGTCAGTTGCCCCCAATCAGCCCCAGCATTTT. Translating it yields CASSFPRLASVAPNQPQHF. The chain carries TRBV28 and TRBJ1-5; D gene uncertain. The CDR3 has 19 amino acids. The V gene's germline CDR1 is MDHEN and CDR2 SYDVKM. V dropped 3 bases and J dropped 3 bases, with 24 bases sitting between them.

The V gene is TRBV24-1, the J gene TRBJ2-7; 11 positions agree with TRBD1. The DNA end favors TRBJ2-1, so the J call may be wrong. The CDR3 is 20 residues long. CDR1 is KGHDR, CDR2 SFDVKD, per germline. CDR3 in amino acids: CATSETRWTGGLSGYNEQFF. The DNA of the CDR3 is TGTGCCACCAGTGAGACTAGATGGACAGGGGGCCTGAGCGGGTACAATGAGCAGTTCTTC.

This chain uses TRBV6-5 with TRBJ2-1; TRBD2 agrees at 7 bases. Germline assignment: CDR1 MNHEY and CDR2 SVGAGI. Germline trimming cut 9 bases from V and 4 bases from J; bases unmatched to any gene: 9. The CDR3 runs 14 residues. The CDR3 sequence is CASRRAGDYNEQFF. DNA for the CDR3: TGTGCCAGTCGAAGGGCGGGAGATTACAATGAGCAGTTCTTC.

This clone occurred a few times. The rearrangement uses TRBV5-1 and TRBJ2-1; D is possibly TRBD1 (6 bases). This CDR3 region has 15 residues. The V end was cut by 4 bases, the J end by 1 base, with 12 bases between. In germline, CDR1 is SGHRS, CDR2 YFSETQ. CDR3 sequence (DNA): TGCGCCAGCAGCGCCGGGCAGGGGTCCTACAATGAGCAGTTCTTC. Translated, it gives CASSAGQGSYNEQFF. The full variable domain, in which reference TRBV5-1 and TRBJ2-1 provide the parts outside the CDR3, is KAGVTQTPRYLIKTRGQQVTLSCSPISGHRSVSWYQQTPGQGLQFLFEYFSETQRNKGNFPGRFSGRQFSNSRSEMNVSTLELGDSALYLCASSAGQGSYNEQFFGPGTRLTVL.

This clone was seen a single time. The rearrangement uses TRBV5-1 and TRBJ2-3; 9 bases fit TRBD2. Germline CDR1 is SGHRS and CDR2 is YFSETQ. V lost 4 bases, J lost 4 bases, and 7 bases stayed unmatched. This CDR3 comprises 15 residues. For the CDR3, the DNA is TGCGCCAGCAGCCAGGCTAGCGGGGCGTCAGATACGCAGTATTTT. Its protein is CASSQASGASDTQYF.

The rearrangement uses TRBV5-1 and TRBJ2-5; 11 nucleotides match TRBD2. Germline V gene lookup returns CDR1 SGHRS and CDR2 YFSETQ. The trim removed 5 bases at V and 1 base at J, leaving 4 bases unmatched. CDR3 length: 15 residues. The CDR3 loop is CASRAGLAAQETQYF. Here the CDR3 DNA reads TGCGCCAGCAGAGCGGGACTAGCGGCCCAAGAGACCCAGTACTTC. The whole variable domain, remainder taken from reference TRBV5-1 and TRBJ2-5, is KAGVTQTPRYLIKTRGQQVTLSCSPISGHRSVSWYQQTPGQGLQFLFEYFSETQRNKGNFPGRFSGRQFSNSRSEMNVSTLELGDSALYLCASRAGLAAQETQYFGPGTRLLVL.

The J gene is TRBJ2-3, the V gene TRBV19; the match to TRBD1 covers 8 bases. There are 14 residues in the CDR3. CDR1 LNHDA and CDR2 SQIVND come from the germline V gene (reference sequence). The V gene end was trimmed by 6 bases and the J gene end by 1 base; junction bases not matched to a gene: 3. The CDR3 is CASRSDRGTDTQYF. CDR3 nucleotides: TGTGCCAGTAGATCGGACAGGGGCACAGATACGCAGTATTTT.

CDR3 in amino acids: CASSLTGVEGYYGYTF. The CDR3 DNA reads as TGTGCCAGCAGTTTAACAGGGGTCGAAGGGTACTATGGCTACACCTTC. This chain links TRBV27 with TRBJ1-2, with 7 bases that match TRBD1. Germline V gives CDR1 MNHEY, CDR2 SMNVEV (reference sequence). CDR3 length: 16 amino acids. V was clipped by 2 bases and J by 3 bases; unmatched bases: 9.